This T cell receptor (beta chain) was identified during a study of shared clonotypes between healthy human individuals (dated by TCRdb to the early 2020s). Context from the whole study: A few men and a couple of women, aged 18 to 49 years, made up the cohort. For each donor, CD4 naive and CD4 memory were each run on three plates, CD8 naive on two plates, and CD8 memory on one plate. To estimate repertoire size and how much clonotypes are shared between individuals, the study performed deep sequencing of blood TCR repertoires from five healthy adults. Libraries were prepared and TCR repertoires were sequenced by different laboratories using diverse techniques, in order to increase sequencing depth and limit assay-specific biases. Per donor, leukapheresis produced somewhere between about 0.94 and 9 billion PBMCs. The investigation overall reported the following: Sharing across several donors was observed for around 5% of naive CD4, over 3% of naive CD8, about 2.3% of memory CD4, and roughly 0.4% of memory CD8 clonotypes. Based on pairwise subsampling, the degree of clonotype sharing among donors was expected to be affected by sequencing depth. The genetic and exposure-history diversity represented was limited by the small number of donors. Larger estimated clonotype richness was generally found for naive subsets than for memory subsets. Even with the large sequencing depth, rarefaction of the sorted-subset datasets indicated that sequencing was incomplete. Higher generation probabilities were observed for clonotypes shared by all four sorted-subset donors than for non-shared clonotypes. Only blood was sampled, and tissue TCR repertoires likely differ from those in blood.

The CDR3 has 14 amino acids, counting the end cysteine and phenylalanine. Only the CDR3 region is kept as DNA, spanning 42 bases read in frame from base 1. The germline V gene (reference sequence) sets CDR1 to SEHNR and CDR2 to FQNEAQ. V is clipped by 2 bases and J by 4 bases, and the sequence between their germline boundaries is 12 bases long. Turning to this clone: Its antigen is currently not known. No quality values exist for individual bases; no much larger clone is one base distant.

TCR CDR3 regions were amplified from genomic DNA by multiplex PCR using the deep immunoSEQ assay. For each cell subset, the extracted genomic DNA was distributed evenly across all wells of several immunoSEQ 96-well plates, and each plate served as one replicate. For sorted subsets, 200 to 250 ng of genomic DNA, equivalent to 30,000 or so T cell genomes, went into each replicate PCR. The purified libraries were quantified using a Qubit 3.0 fluorometer, sized with a Bioanalyzer 2100, and then quantified again using the KAPA Library Quantification kit. A separate single-read 150-cycle Illumina NextSeq 550 flow cell was used to sequence each immunoSEQ 96-well plate. In the paper's pipeline: Because the immunoSEQ output held only junctional sequences and lacked quality scores, the filtering could not match the filtering applied to full-length reads. Sequences were annotated with PyIR, a Python wrapper for IgBLAST v1.9, and V/J genes and CDR3 were assigned using IMGT germline references. Reads were filtered out if the reads had weak V/J assignments (E-value above 1e-6), no CDR3, stop codons, out-of-frame junctions, or ambiguous translated residues. A V3J clonotype was defined by an identical inferred V gene, J gene, and CDR3 amino acid sequence. The percentage overlap between two repertoires was calculated by dividing the number of shared unique clonotypes by the size of the smaller repertoire. Three approaches were used to assess repertoire richness: RTK rarefaction, the Chao1 estimator, and Recon v2.1 estimates of unobserved clonotypes. Generation probabilities for all TCRbeta clonotypes obtained by the gDNA method from a few donors were computed using OLGA. TCRdb stores this immuneACCESS table with in-frame sequences only. Part of the clones is absent; in the studies checked, under half of the shortfall reflects unresolved V genes, and no reason is known for the rest. Clone size and the V and J calls come from that table; the DNA yielded D and trimming. For this sample there are hundreds of thousands of clones; approximately 79% appear just once. The ten largest account for about 1.8% of the sample.

Healthy HIV-negative adults with no recently reported acute infections or vaccinations were included as donors. Only Caucasian adults living in Nashville, Tennessee, USA were represented among the donors. CD4+ T cells were enriched through magnetic negative selection, after which naive cells were positively selected on CD45RA and the remaining negative fraction served as the memory subset. Blood was collected by leukapheresis, and PBMCs were isolated by Ficoll-Histopaque density gradient centrifugation and then cryopreserved in liquid nitrogen vapor phase. Analytical flow cytometry was used to check the purity and quantity of each magnetically sorted T cell population. Genomic DNA was isolated from each sorted fraction and quantified by UV absorbance on a Nanodrop 2000c.

Sample: memory CD4+ T cells sorted from blood. The cell subset or site label of this sample denotes: CD45RA-negative fraction. In this chain, TRBV7-9 is recombined with TRBJ2-7; a tentative D call is TRBD2 (5 bases match). The TCR was taken from a woman aged 25-40 years in good health. CDR3 protein: CASSLQGSEYEQYF. The nucleotides are TGTGCCAGCAGCTTACAAGGTAGCGAATACGAGCAGTACTTC. The CDR3, completed at both ends by the reference TRBV7-9 and TRBJ2-7 genes, gives the full variable domain DTGVSQNPRHKITKRGQNVTFRCDPISEHNRLYWYRQTLGQGPEFLTYFQNEAQLEKSRLLSDRFSAERPKGSFSTLEIQRTEQGDSAMYLCASSLQGSEYEQYFGPGTRLTVT.